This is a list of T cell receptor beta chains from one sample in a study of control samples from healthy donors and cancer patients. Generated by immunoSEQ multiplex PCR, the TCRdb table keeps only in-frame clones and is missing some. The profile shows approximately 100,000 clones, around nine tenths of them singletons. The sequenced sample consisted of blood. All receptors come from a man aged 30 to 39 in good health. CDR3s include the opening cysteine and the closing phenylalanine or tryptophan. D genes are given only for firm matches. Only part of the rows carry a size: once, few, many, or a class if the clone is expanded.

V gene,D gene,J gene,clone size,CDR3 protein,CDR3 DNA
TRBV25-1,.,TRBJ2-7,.,CASSDPGVGSYEQYF,TGTGCCAGCAGTGACCCGGGGGTAGGCTCCTACGAGCAGTACTTC
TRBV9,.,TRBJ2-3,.,CASSEGHTDTQYF,TGTGCCAGCAGCGAGGGACACACAGATACGCAGTATTTT
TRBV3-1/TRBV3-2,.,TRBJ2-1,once,CASSQPLPGNEQFF,TGTGCCAGCAGCCAACCCCTCCCGGGGAATGAGCAGTTCTTC
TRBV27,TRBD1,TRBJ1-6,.,CASSYPRQGGAPLHF,TGTGCCAGCAGTTACCCTCGACAGGGGGGGGCACCCCTCCACTTT
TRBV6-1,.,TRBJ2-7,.,CASSERIGQYEQYF,TGTGCCAGCAGTGAAAGGATTGGTCAATACGAGCAGTACTTC
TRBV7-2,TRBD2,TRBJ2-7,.,CASSFSSVAGAGYEQYF,TGTGCCAGCAGCTTTAGTTCGGTAGCGGGAGCCGGTTACGAGCAGTACTTC
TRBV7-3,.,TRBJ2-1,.,CASSSRQSSYNEQFF,TGTGCCAGCAGCTCCCGGCAGAGCTCCTACAATGAGCAGTTCTTC
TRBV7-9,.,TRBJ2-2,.,CAPDRTANTGELFF,TGTGCCCCCGATCGAACCGCGAACACCGGGGAGCTGTTTTTT
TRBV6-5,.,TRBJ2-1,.,CALGRNTNNEQFF,TGTGCCCTGGGCAGAAATACCAACAATGAGCAGTTCTTC
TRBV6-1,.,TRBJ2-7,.,CASSGAAGWAPGEQYF,TGTGCCAGCAGTGGAGCGGCGGGCTGGGCCCCGGGGGAGCAGTACTTC
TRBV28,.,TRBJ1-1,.,CASRTGNTEAFF,TGTGCCAGCAGAACAGGAAACACTGAAGCTTTCTTT
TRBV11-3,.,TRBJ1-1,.,CASSLDRWNTEAFF,TGTGCCAGCAGCTTAGATAGGTGGAACACTGAAGCTTTCTTT
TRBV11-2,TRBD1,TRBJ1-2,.,CASTLGPGQGANYGYTF,TGTGCCAGCACCCTAGGTCCGGGACAGGGGGCTAACTATGGCTACACCTTC
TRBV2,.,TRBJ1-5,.,CASTSFGSGNQPQHF,TGTGCCAGCACTTCGTTCGGGAGCGGTAATCAGCCCCAGCATTTT
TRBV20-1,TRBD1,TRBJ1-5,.,CSASGFGGTGNQPQHF,TGCAGTGCTAGTGGATTTGGGGGGACAGGGAATCAGCCCCAGCATTTT
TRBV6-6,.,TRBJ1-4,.,CASSYREWNEKLFF,TGTGCCAGCAGTTACAGGGAATGGAATGAAAAACTGTTTTTT
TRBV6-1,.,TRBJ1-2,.,CASSEAWGNYGYTF,TGTGCCAGCAGTGAAGCATGGGGTAACTATGGCTACACCTTC
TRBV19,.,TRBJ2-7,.,CASSIATGYEQYF,TGTGCCAGTAGTATCGCTACGGGTTACGAGCAGTACTTC
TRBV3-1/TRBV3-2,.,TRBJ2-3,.,CASSQGFVSTDTQYF,TGTGCCAGCAGTCAAGGGTTCGTAAGCACAGATACGCAGTATTTT
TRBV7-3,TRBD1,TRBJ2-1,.,CASSSRTGEQFF,TGTGCCAGCAGCTCGAGGACAGGGGAGCAGTTCTTC
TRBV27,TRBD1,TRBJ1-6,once,CASSPRTGRYSPLHF,TGTGCCAGCAGCCCCCGGACAGGGAGGTATTCACCCCTCCACTTT
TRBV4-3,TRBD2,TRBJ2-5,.,CASSQDLGTSGISTQYF,TGCGCCAGCAGCCAAGATCTGGGGACTAGCGGGATTTCGACCCAGTACTTC
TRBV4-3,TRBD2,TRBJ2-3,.,CASSRGLAVRGDTQYF,TGCGCCAGCAGCCGGGGCCTAGCGGTACGGGGAGATACGCAGTATTTT
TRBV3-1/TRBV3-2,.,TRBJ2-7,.,CASSQDLAFGEIGLSSYEQYF,TGTGCCAGCAGCCAAGATCTTGCTTTCGGGGAGATAGGACTGAGCTCCTACGAGCAGTACTTC
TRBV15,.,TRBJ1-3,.,CATSREGGRFQTGNTIYF,TGTGCCACCAGCAGAGAGGGGGGGCGCTTCCAAACTGGAAACACCATATATTTT
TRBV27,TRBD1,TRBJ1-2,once,CASSSLRTGFNYGYTF,TGTGCCAGCAGTTCGTTAAGGACAGGGTTTAACTATGGCTACACCTTC
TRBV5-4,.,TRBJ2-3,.,CASSPAGTTDTQYF,TGTGCCAGCAGCCCCGCCGGGACCACAGATACGCAGTATTTT
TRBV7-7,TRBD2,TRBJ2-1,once,CASSPGLADEQFF,TGTGCCAGCAGCCCAGGACTAGCCGATGAGCAGTTCTTC
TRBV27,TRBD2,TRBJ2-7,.,CASSLGRHKTSGRAYEQYF,TGTGCCAGCAGTTTGGGGAGGCACAAAACTAGCGGGAGGGCCTACGAGCAGTACTTC
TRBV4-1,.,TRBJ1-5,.,CASSQPLLAGDQPQHF,TGCGCCAGCAGCCAACCATTGCTGGCAGGGGATCAGCCCCAGCATTTT
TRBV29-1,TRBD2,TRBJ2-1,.,CSVGGLAVSYNEQFF,TGCAGCGTTGGGGGACTAGCGGTTTCCTACAATGAGCAGTTCTTC
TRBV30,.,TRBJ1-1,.,CAWSVRITEAFF,TGTGCCTGGAGTGTAAGGATAACTGAAGCTTTCTTT
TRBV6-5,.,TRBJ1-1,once,CASSDQDSSNTEAFF,TGTGCCAGCAGCGACCAGGACAGTTCGAACACTGAAGCTTTCTTT
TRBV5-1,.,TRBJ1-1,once,CASSLAWLEVGTEAFF,TGCGCCAGCAGCTTGGCCTGGTTGGAGGTTGGCACTGAAGCTTTCTTT
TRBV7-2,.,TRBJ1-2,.,CASSLAKGTGGGYTF,TGTGCCAGCAGCTTAGCGAAGGGTACTGGTGGTGGCTACACCTTC
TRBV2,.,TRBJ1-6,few,CASREGGSPLHF,TGTGCCAGCCGTGAGGGAGGTTCACCCCTCCACTTT
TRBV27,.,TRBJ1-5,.,CASSLYGVGQPQHF,TGTGCCAGCAGTTTATATGGGGTGGGACAGCCCCAGCATTTT
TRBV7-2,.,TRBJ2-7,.,CASSLAGGYEQYF,TGTGCCAGCAGCTTAGCGGGGGGCTACGAGCAGTACTTC
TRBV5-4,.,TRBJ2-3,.,CASSLFRGENTQYF,TGTGCCAGCAGCTTGTTCAGAGGGGAAAATACGCAGTATTTT